A selection of T cell receptor beta chains follows, all from one sample in a study of blood T cell repertoires in COVID-19. TCRdb keeps only in-frame clones here, not all; method: immunoSEQ multiplex PCR. Among 200,000 or so clones listed, less than 90% were seen once. The sequencing input was peripheral blood. Receptors were obtained from a human donor in a cohort sampled during active COVID-19. Both conserved end residues are part of each CDR3. Each record gives: J gene, V gene, CDR3 protein.

TRBJ2-3 TRBV7-9 CAVGSGGVDTQYF
TRBJ2-4 TRBV7-8 CASSFGGGAGLNIQYF
TRBJ2-1 TRBV10-3 CAISGAENNEQFF
TRBJ2-2 TRBV5-1 CASESRQDGTGELFF
TRBJ2-7 TRBV19 CASSKSYPRGGAPYEQYF
TRBJ1-2 TRBV4-1 CASSQARFYGYTF
TRBJ1-2 TRBV6-1 CASSETVGRDYGYTF
TRBJ1-2 TRBV5-4 CASSLGRGSYGYTF
TRBJ2-1 TRBV4-1 CASSQETGHSYNEQFF
TRBJ2-3 TRBV27 CASRPQGPDTQYF
TRBJ1-1 TRBV5-1 CASAQQGATNTEAFF
TRBJ2-7 TRBV6-5 CASSGTGPTGQYF